This TCR beta chain emerged from a study of shared clonotypes between healthy human individuals. The data were produced by immunoSEQ multiplex PCR, yet TCRdb's version contains in-frame clones alone and is incomplete. This table has about 800,000 clones, just over 95% appearing once. Naive CD8 populations comprised CD45RO-negative cells positively selected for CCR7, excluding terminally differentiated effector memory CD45RA+ cells. There were only Caucasian adults among the donors, and all lived in Nashville, Tennessee. A remark on this clone: Antigen specificity is unknown.

Study conclusions and caveats: Relative to their counterparts shared across all four donors, non-shared clonotypes exhibited diminished generation probabilities.

Trimming took off 7 bases at V and 3 bases at J, with 19 bases between the two ends. This CDR3 has 15 amino acids. CDR1 and CDR2 from the germline V gene are SNHLY and FYNNEI. Source material: naive CD8+ T cells sorted from blood. The source of this sequence is a man aged 30 to 39 in good health. The chain has TRBV2 and TRBJ2-7, with D maybe TRBD1 (6 bases). The DNA of the CDR3 is TGTGCCAGCATCGAGACCGCGTTACAGGGCTACGAGCAGTACTTC. Protein sequence: CASIETALQGYEQYF.